The 23 T cell receptor beta chains below all came from one sample that was sequenced in a study of T cell responses to AZD1222 COVID-19 vaccine. Assay used: immunoSEQ multiplex PCR; TCRdb lists only in-frame clones, some missing. Among roughly 200,000 clones listed, roughly 88% were seen once. Specimen: peripheral blood, collected on day 0 of AZD1222 vaccination. These receptor sequences come from an adult in good health.

The chain couples TRBV5-6 to TRBJ1-1; perhaps TRBD1 as D (5 bases). The germline gives CDR1 SGHDT, CDR2 YYEEEE. V was pared by 1 base and J by 1 base, with 17 bases between. The length of the CDR3 is 17 residues. CDR3 residues: CASSLYTDSEGNTEAFF. In nucleotides, the CDR3 is TGTGCCAGCAGCTTGTACACTGACAGCGAGGGGAACACTGAAGCTTTCTTT.

A single count supports this clone. The CDR3: CASSPLGQAENTIYF. In DNA form, the CDR3 reads TGTGCCAGCTCACCACTCGGCCAGGCGGAAAACACCATATATTTT. The chain carries TRBV18 and TRBJ1-3, with D uncertain. V was shortened by 1 base and J by 6 bases, with 13 bases between the two germline ends. CDR1 and CDR2 (germline): KGHSH, LQKENI. There are 15 residues in the CDR3.

The V gene is TRBV6-2 or TRBV6-3, the J gene TRBJ1-5; D is possibly TRBD1 (5 bases). From germline, CDR1 is MNHEY and CDR2 SVGEGT. The CDR3 totals 16 residues. Trimming left V 6 bases short and J 1 base short, with 16 bases between. The CDR3 reads CASSLPIYRSNQPQHF. Written as DNA, the CDR3 is TGTGCCAGCAGCCTACCAATTTACAGGAGCAATCAGCCCCAGCATTTT.

This rearrangement joins TRBV2 to TRBJ1-1; D possibly corresponds to TRBD1 (5 bases). CDR1 SNHLY and CDR2 FYNNEI come from the germline V gene. V lost 0 bases, J lost 7 bases, and 15 bases lay in between. This CDR3 is built from 15 residues. CDR3 sequence reads: CASSEALAGTNEAFF. The DNA of the CDR3 is TGTGCCAGCAGTGAAGCGCTGGCAGGGACGAATGAAGCTTTCTTT.

CDR3 in amino acids: CASSLGFTGYNSPLHF. CDR3 nucleotides: TGTGCCAGCAGCTTGGGATTTACAGGGTATAATTCACCCCTCCACTTT. This rearrangement joins TRBV5-4 to TRBJ1-6, with D perhaps TRBD1 (6 bases). The CDR3 is 16 amino acids. Germline CDR1 SGHNT, CDR2 YYREEE (reference sequence). Trimming cost V 0 bases and J 4 bases, with 11 bases left between them. The full variable domain, completed using reference TRBV5-4 and TRBJ1-6, is ETGVTQSPTHLIKTRGQQVTLRCSSQSGHNTVSWYQQALGQGPQFIFQYYREEENGRGNFPPRFSGLQFPNYSSELNVNALELDDSALYLCASSLGFTGYNSPLHFGNGTRLTVT.

This clone was detected only a few times. The chain joins TRBV20-1 to TRBJ2-5; D remains ambiguous. The CDR3 has 10 amino acids. Germline V gene data show CDR1 as DFQATT and CDR2 as SNEGSKA (reference sequence). Trimming removed 6 bases from V and 5 bases from J, with 7 bases in between. Here the CDR3 DNA reads TGCAGTGCGGCCTGGGAGACCCAGTACTTC. It is translated as CSAAWETQYF.

The chain joins TRBV5-1 to TRBJ2-4, with 12 bases that match TRBD2. The germline CDR1 and CDR2 sequences are SGHRS and YFSETQ. V trimming: 4 bases; J trimming: 0 bases; junction bases outside the gene matches: 2. The CDR3 contains 16 residues. The CDR3 spells CASSLTSGGAKNIQYF. Written as DNA, the CDR3 is TGCGCCAGCAGCCTGACTAGCGGGGGAGCCAAAAACATTCAGTACTTC.

The V gene is TRBV28, the J gene TRBJ1-2; D not certain. Trimming shortened V by 8 bases and J by 4 bases, and 11 bases separated the two germline ends. There are 12 residues in the CDR3. The germline CDR1 and CDR2 sequences are MDHEN and SYDVKM. The CDR3 sequence: CASGRRTYGYTF. The CDR3 region has the DNA TGTGCCAGCGGCCGACGGACCTATGGCTACACCTTC.

This clone was counted a few times. V usage is TRBV9 and J usage is TRBJ1-3, with D maybe TRBD1 (5 bases). CDR3 length: 16 residues. V was clipped by 4 bases and J by 3 bases, with 17 bases between them. Germline V lookup: CDR1 SGDLS, CDR2 YYNGEE. The DNA of the CDR3 is TGTGCCAGCAGCTTGGGTGTAGGGACTGATGGAAACACCATATATTTT. It translates to CASSLGVGTDGNTIYF.

The V call is TRBV6-1, the J call TRBJ1-5; D unresolved. CDR3 length: 16 residues. Per the germline V gene, CDR1 is MNHNS and CDR2 is SASEGT. V was pared by 2 bases and J by 0 bases, with 11 bases between. This CDR3 reads CASSESAGISNQPQHF. DNA of the CDR3: TGTGCCAGCAGTGAATCAGCCGGGATTAGCAATCAGCCCCAGCATTTT.

This sequence joins TRBV5-1 and TRBJ2-3; 11 bases align to TRBD2. The CDR3 covers 17 residues. The germline V gene encodes CDR1 SGHRS and CDR2 YFSETQ. V was clipped by 2 bases and J by 3 bases; unmatched bases: 8. The CDR3 region is CASSFSGGAGGTDTQYF. CDR3 DNA: TGCGCCAGCAGCTTTAGCGGGGGGGCCGGTGGGACAGATACGCAGTATTTT.

The chain recombines TRBV27 with TRBJ1-1; 7 bases are shared with TRBD1. The CDR3 has 13 residues. CDR1 is MNHEY and CDR2 is SMNVEV in the germline V gene (reference sequence). V gave up 4 bases and J gave up 2 bases; unmatched junction bases: 1. The CDR3 bases are TGTGCCAGCAGTTGGGACAGCAACACTGAAGCTTTCTTT. Translation gives CASSWDSNTEAFF.

The chain combines TRBV25-1 with TRBJ1-1; D uncertain. There are 11 residues in the CDR3. The germline V gene has CDR1 MGHDK and CDR2 SYGVNS. Trimming removed 1 base at V and 12 bases at J, with 9 bases between. CDR3 DNA: TGTGCCAGCAGTGAATTAGGGTGGTCTTTCTTT. It codes for CASSELGWSFF.

This clone was observed a single time. This chain joins TRBV2 and TRBJ2-7; D is ambiguous. Germline CDR1 is SNHLY and CDR2 is FYNNEI. Trimming left V 2 bases short and J 2 bases short, with 4 bases between. CDR3 length: 12 amino acids. As DNA, the CDR3 is TGTGCCAGCAGTGAAACCCCCTACGAGCAGTACTTC. This translates into CASSETPYEQYF.

The V and J genes are TRBV5-1 and TRBJ2-1; perhaps TRBD2 as D (6 bases). Per the germline V gene, CDR1 is SGHRS and CDR2 is YFSETQ. Trimming took 4 bases from V and 0 from J, leaving 20 bases between them. The CDR3 sequence is 18 residues long. CDR3 bases: TGCGCCAGCAGCCATCCTTGGGTCAAGCGGGTCTCCTACAATGAGCAGTTCTTC. Protein product: CASSHPWVKRVSYNEQFF.

The chain employs TRBV9 and TRBJ2-7; D call uncertain. The V and J ends lost 0 bases and 3 bases respectively, with 16 bases between them. The CDR3 has 16 amino acids. Germline-derived CDR1 and CDR2 are SGDLS and YYNGEE. CDR3 bases: TGTGCCAGCAGCGTAGTTCCCCAAAGTTACATCTACGAGCAGTACTTC. Translated, it gives CASSVVPQSYIYEQYF.

The chain employs TRBV16 and TRBJ1-5; D gene ambiguous. From germline, CDR1 is KGHSY and CDR2 FQNENV. V gave up 4 bases and J gave up 1 base, with 14 bases separating them. This CDR3 is 16 amino acids long. The CDR3 sequence is CASSLTRDKSNQPQHF. CDR3 nucleotide sequence: TGTGCCAGCAGCCTTACTCGTGACAAGAGCAATCAGCCCCAGCATTTT.

The chain uses TRBV2 and TRBJ1-5; TRBD1 is a possible D gene (5 bases). Trimming stripped 7 bases from V and 2 bases from J, with 15 bases between. This CDR3 region has 15 residues. Germline V gives CDR1 SNHLY, CDR2 FYNNEI. CDR3 bases: TGTGCCAGCACTCCATCCTCGGGGGGCAATCAGCCCCAGCATTTT. It yields the protein CASTPSSGGNQPQHF.

The DNA for the CDR3 is TGTGCCAGCAAAGGGACAGGGGGAACCTACGAGCAGTACTTC. Translating gives CASKGTGGTYEQYF. This chain uses TRBV2 with TRBJ2-7, with 11 bases identical to TRBD1. Per germline, CDR1 SNHLY and CDR2 FYNNEI. This CDR3 region has 14 residues. The J segment lost 2 bases and the V segment lost 7 bases, leaving 4 bases of the junction unmatched.

The chain links TRBV6-5 to TRBJ1-2; 7 bases are a match to TRBD1. CDR1 and CDR2 from the germline V gene are MNHEY and SVGAGI. The trim removed 0 bases at V and 3 bases at J, leaving 7 bases unmatched. The CDR3 is made up of 16 amino acids. CDR3 amino acids: CASSYSETGQYYGYTF. CDR3 coding DNA: TGTGCCAGCAGTTACTCGGAAACGGGACAGTACTATGGCTACACCTTC.

The chain recombines TRBV21-1 with TRBJ1-5. TRBV21-1 is marked as a pseudogene. The CDR3 sequence is 14 residues long. This CDR3 reads CATRGGYSNQPQHF. The CDR3 DNA reads as TGTGCCACCAGGGGGGGTTATAGCAATCAGCCCCAGCATTTT.

This chain connects TRBV5-1 to TRBJ1-2; D unclear. V was pared by 1 base and J by 3 bases, with 10 bases between. The CDR3 is made up of 14 amino acids. Germline V lookup: CDR1 SGHRS, CDR2 YFSETQ. The CDR3 sequence: CASSLTTPDYGYTF. The CDR3 bases are TGCGCCAGCAGCTTGACAACACCAGACTATGGCTACACCTTC. The full variable domain, completed using reference TRBV5-1 and TRBJ1-2, is KAGVTQTPRYLIKTRGQQVTLSCSPISGHRSVSWYQQTPGQGLQFLFEYFSETQRNKGNFPGRFSGRQFSNSRSEMNVSTLELGDSALYLCASSLTTPDYGYTFGSGTRLTVV.

This clone was counted only a few times. The genes are TRBV6-5 and TRBJ1-5; D is perhaps TRBD1 (6 bases). The CDR3 totals 13 residues. CDR1 and CDR2 (germline): MNHEY, SVGAGI. V was trimmed by 9 bases and J by 3 bases, leaving 12 bases between them. The CDR3 loop reads CASETGNNQPQHF. The DNA of the CDR3 is TGTGCCAGTGAGACAGGAAACAATCAGCCCCAGCATTTT.